What follows are 9 T cell receptor beta chains derived from one specimen sequenced in a study of T-cell reconstitution after alpha-beta-depleted transplantation in children. This sample's TCRbeta library carried unique molecular identifier barcodes. TCRdb re-analysed the PCR reads in MiXCR, keeping a single row per CDR3 protein. The data hold around 400,000 distinct CDR3 sequences, with about 11% observed a single time. This specimen was PBMCs from the stem cell graft donor, taken from the stem cell graft. All receptors derive from a human donor who donated a stem cell graft to a child with acute myeloid leukemia.

This chain connects TRBV20-1 to TRBJ2-1, with a possible D match to TRBD2 (6 bases). The length of the CDR3 is 13 residues. Trimming took off 3 bases at V and 4 bases at J, with 10 bases between the two ends. Germline loops: CDR1 DFQATT, CDR2 SNEGSKA (reference sequence). The CDR3 nucleotides read TGCAGTGCTAGTGTGGGACTGTACAATGAGCAGTTCTTC. Protein product: CSASVGLYNEQFF.

This clonotype was found many times. The chain links TRBV29-1 to TRBJ2-5; D is unclear. The CDR3 length is 13 residues. V was shortened by 7 bases and J by 2 bases, with 14 bases between the two germline ends. The germline V gene encodes CDR1 SQVTM and CDR2 ANQGSEA. CDR3 amino acids: CSAAGQRQETQYF. The CDR3 DNA reads TGCAGCGCCGCCGGGCAGAGGCAAGAGACCCAGTACTTC.

A few counts support this clonotype. The chain is built from TRBV5-1 and TRBJ1-5, with TRBD1 as a possible D gene (5 bases). The ends were cut back, 0 bases at V and 3 bases at J, with 10 bases in the middle. Looked up from germline, CDR1 is SGHRS and CDR2 is YFSETQ. The CDR3 is 15 residues long. CDR3 coding DNA: TGCGCCAGCAGCTTGGAACCAGGGTTCAATCAGCCCCAGCATTTT. Translation: CASSLEPGFNQPQHF.

As DNA, the CDR3 is TGCAGTGCCGAGGACAGGGGGCGCTGGGAGACCCAGTACTTC. Amino acid sequence: CSAEDRGRWETQYF. This chain connects TRBV20-1 to TRBJ2-5; 11 positions match TRBD1. CDR3 length: 14 residues. V trimming: 6 bases; J trimming: 5 bases; junction bases outside the gene matches: 8. The germline V gene encodes CDR1 DFQATT and CDR2 SNEGSKA (reference sequence).

The CDR3 DNA reads as TGTGCTAGTGGCCCCATAACCTCTGGGGCCAACGTCCTGACTTTC. It encodes CASGPITSGANVLTF. V gene TRBV12-5 combines with J gene TRBJ2-6; D not resolved. Trimming took 6 bases from V and 0 from J, leaving 9 bases between them. Germline CDR1 and CDR2: LGHNT and FRNRAP. The CDR3 contains 15 residues.

This clonotype was observed at least ten times. This chain uses TRBV6-2 or TRBV6-3 with TRBJ2-3; 8 nucleotides agree with TRBD1. Germline CDR1 and CDR2: MNHEY and SVGEGT. With V trimmed by 6 bases and J by 2 bases, 7 bases remained unmatched. CDR3 length: 15 residues. The CDR3 DNA sequence: TGTGCCAGCAGCCCCGGGACAGGAGTCACAGATACGCAGTATTTT. Translating it yields CASSPGTGVTDTQYF.

This clonotype was seen more than once but under ten times. The chain uses TRBV5-1 and TRBJ2-3, with 7 bases fitting TRBD2. J was trimmed by 3 bases and V by 2 bases; bases with no gene match: 3. The length of the CDR3 is 14 residues. The germline V gene encodes CDR1 SGHRS and CDR2 YFSETQ. The CDR3 DNA reads as TGCGCCAGCAGCTTCGGGACTAAGACAGATACGCAGTATTTT. Protein sequence: CASSFGTKTDTQYF.

This clonotype was seen only a few times. The chain has TRBV28 and TRBJ1-3, with D possibly being TRBD1 (5 bases). CDR1 is MDHEN and CDR2 is SYDVKM in the germline V gene. Trimming stripped 6 bases from V and 0 bases from J, with 9 bases between. The CDR3 consists of 14 residues. The CDR3 sequence is CASSGADSGNTIYF. In DNA form, the CDR3 reads TGTGCCAGCAGCGGGGCCGACTCTGGAAACACCATATATTTT.

This clonotype was observed a handful of times. In DNA form, the CDR3 reads TGTGCCAGCAGCTTGGTAGGGACAGGGAGCACAGATACGCAGTATTTT. Protein product: CASSLVGTGSTDTQYF. The chain links TRBV5-6 to TRBJ2-3; 9 bases map to TRBD1. The J segment lost 0 bases and the V segment lost 0 bases, leaving 2 bases of the junction unmatched. The CDR3 length is 16 residues. Looked up from germline, CDR1 is SGHDT and CDR2 is YYEEEE.